This TCR beta chain was recovered during a study of T cells after yellow fever vaccination. Study conclusions and caveats: A small share of clonotypes appeared in both CD4 and CD8 compartments. Researchers report a weaker secondary response that nonetheless peaked faster, day 5 versus 15. Repertoires obtained by FACS sorting could include abundant clonotypes that entered as contaminants from the bulk population.

V lost 3 bases and J lost 4, with 12 bases in between. Per germline, CDR1 GTSNPN and CDR2 SVGIG (reference sequence). The CDR3 consists of 14 residues. As for this clonotype: Its antigen is currently unknown.

Generation of TCR cDNA used 5'RACE template switching (which added a universal primer site and UMIs). MiXCR, applied by TCRdb to the 5' RACE reads, yields one record per CDR3 protein. The table has 500,000 to 650,000 distinct CDR3 sequences, less than 20% seen once. The chain uses TRBV30 and TRBJ1-4; D unresolved. The input for sequencing was PBMCs, taken around 5 days after the first yellow fever vaccination. This receptor was obtained from a man aged 18-30 years who received the YFV17D yellow fever vaccine. CDR3 protein: CAWSLGGNNEKLFF. For the CDR3, the DNA is TGTGCCTGGAGCCTGGGTGGGAATAATGAAAAACTGTTTTTT. Using reference TRBV30 and TRBJ1-4 for the parts outside the CDR3, the full variable domain is SQTIHQWPATLVQPVGSPLSLECTVEGTSNPNLYWYRQAAGRGLQLLFYSVGIGQISSEVPQNLSASRPQDRQFILSSKKLLLSDSGFYLCAWSLGGNNEKLFFGSGTQLSVL.